The 11 T cell receptor beta chains listed next were all sequenced from one sample in a study of radiation and T cells in renal cell carcinoma. The assay was immunoSEQ multiplex PCR, and TCRdb's table has in-frame clones only and misses some. The sample includes fewer than 200,000 clones, about nine tenths of them seen just once. Time point denoted: blood 4 weeks post-SBRT, at nephrectomy. The treatment denotes: 15 Gy SBRT to primary tumor, nephrectomy 4 weeks later. Sequencing was performed on blood, taken from a patient whose treatment included radiotherapy and nephrectomy. These receptor sequences come from a woman in her forties or fifties with renal cell carcinoma.

The rearrangement uses TRBV11-3 and TRBJ1-1; D gene uncertain. In germline, CDR1 is SGHNT, CDR2 YENEEA. CDR3 length equals 13 residues. V was cut by 1 base and J by 4 bases, with 7 bases left in between. In DNA, the CDR3 is TGTGCCAGCAGCTTAGGACAAGCCACTGAAGCTTTCTTT. As protein: CASSLGQATEAFF.

This clone was observed once. Other DNA sequences from this sample encode an identical CDR3 as well. The rearrangement uses TRBV7-9 and TRBJ2-5, with a tentative D call TRBD1 (5 bases). V lost 5 bases, J lost 5 bases, and 9 bases lay in between. The length of the CDR3 is 12 residues. Per germline, CDR1 SEHNR and CDR2 FQNEAQ (reference sequence). CDR3 region: CASSPGRETQYF. DNA of the CDR3: TGTGCCAGCAGCCCAGGGCGGGAGACCCAGTACTTC. The whole variable domain, remainder taken from reference TRBV7-9 and TRBJ2-5, is DTGVSQNPRHKITKRGQNVTFRCDPISEHNRLYWYRQTLGQGPEFLTYFQNEAQLEKSRLLSDRFSAERPKGSFSTLEIQRTEQGDSAMYLCASSPGRETQYFGPGTRLLVL.

This clone has just a few counts. The chain joins TRBV6-1 to TRBJ2-5; weak D call: TRBD1 (5 bases). Germline V gives CDR1 MNHNS, CDR2 SASEGT. V dropped 6 bases and J dropped 5 bases, with 7 bases sitting between them. This CDR3 contains 11 residues. The CDR3 DNA reads as TGTGCCAGCAGGGGGCTGGAGACCCAGTACTTC. Translating gives CASRGLETQYF.

This chain links TRBV7-3 with TRBJ2-1; TRBD1 might be the D (6 bases). The CDR3 consists of 14 residues. The V gene's germline CDR1 is SGHTA and CDR2 FQGTGA. Trimming left V 2 bases short and J 10 bases short, with 15 bases between. This CDR3 is CASSLGHREREQFF. CDR3 sequence (DNA): TGTGCCAGCAGCTTAGGCCACAGGGAACGCGAGCAGTTCTTC. Full variable domain (missing parts from reference TRBV7-3 and TRBJ2-1): GAGVSQTPSNKVTEKGKYVELRCDPISGHTALYWYRQSLGQGPEFLIYFQGTGAADDSGLPNDRFFAVRPEGSVSTLKIQRTERGDSAVYLCASSLGHREREQFFGPGTRLTVL.

The rearrangement uses TRBV18 and TRBJ1-1, with TRBD1 as a possible D gene (5 bases). Germline V gives CDR1 KGHSH, CDR2 LQKENI. The CDR3 is made up of 19 amino acids. Trimming cost V 2 bases and J 2 bases, with 24 bases left between them. CDR3 in DNA: TGTGCCAGCTCACCAATATTAGGCATAGGGACGCTGGGAAACACTGAAGCTTTCTTT. It encodes CASSPILGIGTLGNTEAFF.

DNA for the CDR3: TGTGCCAGCTCGGACAGGGGGTCACCCCCCTATGGCTACACCTTC. This sequence encodes CASSDRGSPPYGYTF. The chain uses TRBV6-1 and TRBJ1-2, with 10 positions matching TRBD1. The V gene end was trimmed by 8 bases and the J gene end by 4 bases; junction bases not matched to a gene: 10. This CDR3 spans 15 amino acids. The germline V gene encodes CDR1 MNHNS and CDR2 SASEGT.

This clone has only one observation. The chain employs TRBV4-1 and TRBJ2-1; D gene unclear. This CDR3 comprises 16 residues. Trimming pared 0 bases from V and 0 bases from J, leaving 9 bases between. Germline V gene sequence: CDR1 MGHRA, CDR2 YSYEKL. For the CDR3, the DNA is TGCGCCAGCAGCCAAGAGTTTGGAAGCTCCTACAATGAGCAGTTCTTC. Translated: CASSQEFGSSYNEQFF.

The genes are TRBV19 and TRBJ1-5; D not resolved. V lost 6 bases and J lost 1, with 13 bases in between. The CDR3 runs to 15 residues. In germline, CDR1 is LNHDA, CDR2 SQIVND (reference sequence). DNA of the CDR3: TGTGCCAGTAGCCACAGCAGGACCAGCAATCAGCCCCAGCATTTT. Amino acid sequence: CASSHSRTSNQPQHF. The variable domain in full, with the rest retrieved from reference TRBV19 and TRBJ1-5, is DGGITQSPKYLFRKEGQNVTLSCEQNLNHDAMYWYRQDPGQGLRLIYYSQIVNDFQKGDIAEGYSVSREKKESFPLTVTSAQKNPTAFYLCASSHSRTSNQPQHFGDGTRLSIL.

The rearrangement joins TRBV5-8 to TRBJ1-5; D remains ambiguous. CDR3 length equals 15 residues. CDR1 is SGHTS and CDR2 is YDEGEE in the germline V gene. The V and J ends lost 3 bases and 3 bases respectively, with 13 bases between them. CDR3 sequence reads: CASSWEGFPNQPQHF. The CDR3 DNA is TGTGCCAGCAGCTGGGAAGGATTCCCCAATCAGCCCCAGCATTTT.

The chain couples TRBV6-5 to TRBJ1-6, with D unresolved. This CDR3 is 15 amino acids long. V shed 0 bases and J shed 4 bases, with 7 bases lying between them. Germline assignment: CDR1 MNHEY and CDR2 SVGAGI. In DNA, the CDR3 is TGTGCCAGCAGTTACTCAGGACGGTATAATTCACCCCTCCACTTT. The encoded protein is CASSYSGRYNSPLHF.

For the CDR3, the DNA is TGTGCCAGCAGTTCCGGCGGGGACTCTGGAAACACCATATATTTT. Translated, it gives CASSSGGDSGNTIYF. V usage is TRBV6-5 and J usage is TRBJ1-3; D gene unclear. The CDR3 extends over 15 amino acids. V was shortened by 4 bases and J by 0 bases, with 10 bases between the two germline ends. Germline CDR1 reads MNHEY; CDR2 reads SVGAGI.